Listed below are T cell receptor beta chains from one sample, sequenced in a study of T cell changes during pregnancy in multiple sclerosis. Data came from immunoSEQ multiplex PCR; TCRdb stores just in-frame clones and leaves some out. The repertoire holds approximately 74,000 clones, with approximately 86% as singletons. Sequencing was performed on peripheral blood, taken before pregnancy. These receptors all stem from a female donor with multiple sclerosis, enrolled in a pregnancy study. CDR3s include the opening cysteine and the closing phenylalanine or tryptophan. D genes are given only for firm matches. Some rows have no size entry. The others give once, few or many, or a class for an expanded clone.

j_call	d_call	clone_size	v_call	cdr3_nt	cdr3_aa
TRBJ2-1	TRBD1	-	TRBV11-2	TGTGCCAGCATCGCCCCGACAGGGGGTGATGAGCAGTTCTTC	CASIAPTGGDEQFF
TRBJ1-4	TRBD1	-	TRBV2	TGTGCCAGCAGGTTACGGACAGGGAATGAAAAACTGTTTTTT	CASRLRTGNEKLFF
TRBJ2-3	-	-	TRBV6-5	TGTGCCAGCAGCCTCATCGGGGGTCGCGCAGATACGCAGTATTTT	CASSLIGGRADTQYF
TRBJ2-7	TRBD2	-	TRBV6-6	TGTGCCAGCAGACGGAGCGGGGGTTCCTACGAGCAGTACTTC	CASRRSGGSYEQYF
TRBJ2-7	-	-	TRBV4-1	TGCGCCAGCAGCCTTAAGTCCCAGGGGTCCTACGAGCAGTACTTC	CASSLKSQGSYEQYF
TRBJ2-7	-	-	TRBV10-3	TGTGCCATCAGTGAGTCGACTTCCCGTGAGCAGTACTTC	CAISESTSREQYF
TRBJ1-1	TRBD1	-	TRBV6-5	TGTGCCAGCAGTAAGGACAGGGAGGGCACTGAAGCTTTCTTT	CASSKDREGTEAFF
TRBJ1-2	-	-	TRBV18	TGTGCCAGCTCACCACTCCCCGACAGGTCAAACTATGGCTACACCTTC	CASSPLPDRSNYGYTF
TRBJ1-1	TRBD1	-	TRBV6-6	TGTGCCAGCAGTTACCCAGACAGGGCCGCTGAAGCTTTCTTT	CASSYPDRAAEAFF
TRBJ2-4	TRBD2	-	TRBV9	TGTGCCAGCAGCGTAGGGAGAGCGGGGCTAGCCAAAAACATTCAGTACTTC	CASSVGRAGLAKNIQYF
TRBJ1-2	TRBD1	-	TRBV2	TGTGCCAGCACCTCCGATGGGACAGCCTACTACACCTTC	CASTSDGTAYYTF
TRBJ2-2	-	-	TRBV7-6	TGTGCCAGCAGCTTAGCGGTGCGGAACACCGGGGAGCTGTTTTTT	CASSLAVRNTGELFF
TRBJ1-2	-	-	TRBV7-8	TGTGCCAGCAGCGATAGCTGGCTCTATGGCTACACCTTC	CASSDSWLYGYTF
TRBJ2-2	TRBD2	many	TRBV7-8	TGTGCCAGCAGCCCCAGGACTAGTCGGAACACCGGGGAGCTGTTTTTT	CASSPRTSRNTGELFF
TRBJ2-7	-	-	TRBV7-9	TGTGCCAGCAGCTTAGTTGGTCGATCGGGGGAGCAGTACTTC	CASSLVGRSGEQYF
TRBJ1-3	-	-	TRBV6-1	TGTGCCAGCAGTGAAATGGGCGTCGGAAACACCATATATTTT	CASSEMGVGNTIYF
TRBJ1-1	-	-	TRBV5-1	TGCGCCAGCAGCCTTGAGGGGGATGGGACTGAAGCTTTCTTT	CASSLEGDGTEAFF
TRBJ1-2	-	-	TRBV6-5	TGTGCCAGCAGTTACTCGGAACAGGGTTCTAACTATGGCTACACCTTC	CASSYSEQGSNYGYTF
TRBJ1-3	TRBD1	-	TRBV15	TGTGCCACCAGCAGAGATGCTTCGGGACAGGGGGGAAACACCATATATTTT	CATSRDASGQGGNTIYF
TRBJ2-7	-	-	TRBV7-8	TGTGCCAGCAGCTTAGACCAGTACGAGCAGTACTTC	CASSLDQYEQYF
TRBJ2-7	-	few	TRBV18	TGTGCCAGCTCACCAAGGGGGGAGGGATCCTACGAGCAGTACTTC	CASSPRGEGSYEQYF
TRBJ2-7	-	-	TRBV6-5	TGTGCCAGCAGTTACGGGCGGGGCCCCTACGAGCAGTACTTC	CASSYGRGPYEQYF
TRBJ2-2	-	-	TRBV30	TGTGCCTGGAGTGTACAGACCACCGGGGAGCTGTTTTTT	CAWSVQTTGELFF
TRBJ2-2	-	-	TRBV18	TGTGCCAGCTCAGAGAGTCCGGGCACCGGGGAGCTGTTTTTT	CASSESPGTGELFF
TRBJ2-1	TRBD2	-	TRBV7-3	TGTGCCAGCAGCGCAGCGGGGGCCGAATACAATGAGCAGTTCTTC	CASSAAGAEYNEQFF
TRBJ2-7	TRBD1	-	TRBV30	TGTGCCTGGAGGGATGACAGGGTCGAGCAGTACTTC	CAWRDDRVEQYF
TRBJ2-7	-	-	TRBV7-2	TGTGCCAGCAGCTTAGGATTGGCAGGGACCTACGAGCAGTACTTC	CASSLGLAGTYEQYF
TRBJ1-5	TRBD1	-	TRBV5-1	TGCGCCAGCAGCTTGGGGGACAGCTTCAATCAGCCCCAGCATTTT	CASSLGDSFNQPQHF
TRBJ2-3	TRBD2	-	TRBV4-3	TGCGCCAGCAGCCCCGGACTAGGAGGCACAGATACGCAGTATTTT	CASSPGLGGTDTQYF
TRBJ2-1	TRBD1	few	TRBV5-1	TGCGCCAGCAGCTTCTTGACAGGGTTCGTTCGCAATGAGCAGTTCTTC	CASSFLTGFVRNEQFF
TRBJ2-7	TRBD2	-	TRBV7-9	TGTGCCAGCAGCCGTACCCGGGGGGGGACCTACGAGCAGTACTTC	CASSRTRGGTYEQYF
TRBJ2-5	-	-	TRBV18	TGTGCCAGCCTCAGCGGACAGCAAGAGACCCAGTACTTC	CASLSGQQETQYF
TRBJ1-3	-	-	TRBV11-2	TGTGCCAGCAGCTTCCCTAGCGTTAGCTCTGGAAACACCATATATTTT	CASSFPSVSSGNTIYF
TRBJ2-3	TRBD2	once	TRBV5-1	TGCGCCAGCAGCTTAGGGACTAGCGGTGGCACAGATACGCAGTATTTT	CASSLGTSGGTDTQYF
TRBJ1-1	-	few	TRBV10-1	TGCGCCAGCAGCCTCCAGGGGAACACTGAAGCTTTCTTT	CASSLQGNTEAFF
TRBJ2-7	TRBD2	-	TRBV9	TGTGCCAGCAGCGTACAAAGCGGGAGCTACGAGCAGTACTTC	CASSVQSGSYEQYF
TRBJ2-7	TRBD1	-	TRBV28	TGTGCCAGCAGTTTTGACAGGGGCTACGAGCAGTACTTC	CASSFDRGYEQYF
TRBJ2-3	-	-	TRBV7-2	TGTGCCAGCAGCCCTTATCGGGATACGCAGTATTTT	CASSPYRDTQYF